This TCR beta chain was profiled in a study of T cell responses to AZD1222 COVID-19 vaccine. Repertoires were generated with immunoSEQ multiplex PCR, while TCRdb's copy carries only in-frame clones and drops some. Among 95,000 to 100,000 clones listed, roughly nine tenths were seen once. Findings of the study overall: Repertoires in all cases were sampled only once the peak T cell response had passed.

Points on this clone: Its antigen is as yet unknown.

V was trimmed by 1 base and J by 4 bases, leaving 5 bases between them. This CDR3 comprises 13 residues. Germline V gene data show CDR1 as SGHTA and CDR2 as FQGNSA. This chain uses TRBV7-2 with TRBJ1-5; D unresolved. The receptor was isolated from an adult in good health. Here the sequenced sample was peripheral blood, taken on day 0 of AZD1222 vaccination. CDR3 DNA sequence: TGTGCCAGCAGCTTAGTCTTAAATCAGCCCCAGCATTTT. Its protein product is CASSLVLNQPQHF. Using reference TRBV7-2 and TRBJ1-5 for the parts outside the CDR3, the full variable domain is GAGVSQSPSNKVTEKGKDVELRCDPISGHTALYWYRQSLGQGLEFLIYFQGNSAPDKSGLPSDRFSAERTGGSVSTLTIQRTQQEDSAVYLCASSLVLNQPQHFGDGTRLSIL.